This T cell receptor beta chain was identified in a study of cytomegalovirus exposure and HLA in healthy donors. Overall study findings and caveats: Among the sequence variants, a highly shared cluster was likely an artifact of sequencing.

Germline V gives CDR1 SGHDT, CDR2 YYEEEE. CDR3 length: 15 amino acids. Trimming removed 3 bases at V and 3 bases at J, with 16 bases between. The PCR contained 60 Vbeta and 13 Jbeta primers. TCRdb keeps only in-frame clones here, not all; method: immunoSEQ multiplex PCR. The data show around 100,000 clones, 55% to 65% seen once. A note on this clone: The antigen is not known.

The specimen was PBMCs. This rearrangement joins TRBV5-6 to TRBJ2-7; TRBD2 is a possible D gene (5 bases). The sequence came from a woman in her 30s in good health and CMV-seronegative. In DNA form, the CDR3 reads TGTGCCAGCAGCTCAACCATGGAGGTGAACTACGAGCAGTACTTC. The encoded protein is CASSSTMEVNYEQYF. The full variable domain, its missing parts supplied by reference TRBV5-6 and TRBJ2-7, is DAGVTQSPTHLIKTRGQQVTLRCSPKSGHDTVSWYQQALGQGPQFIFQYYEEEERQRGNFPDRFSGHQFPNYSSELNVNALLLGDSALYLCASSSTMEVNYEQYFGPGTRLTVT.